This T cell receptor (beta chain) is drawn from a study of technical replicates of blood from a few donors. The data were produced by immunoSEQ multiplex PCR, yet TCRdb's version contains in-frame clones alone and is incomplete. Seen here are about 68,000 clones, 95% to 97% observed once, and the top ten hold 0.2% to 0.3%. Germline CDR1 is SGHDT and CDR2 is YYEEEE. The CDR3 has 16 residues. V lost 2 bases to trimming and J lost 2 bases, with 13 bases between them. The chain carries TRBV5-6 and TRBJ2-2; tentatively, D is TRBD2 (5 bases). The sample taken for sequencing was T cells isolated from PBMCs. The receptor comes from a human donor in good health. The CDR3 DNA reads TGTGCCAGCAGCTTTTTTAGCGTTACAAACACCGGGGAGCTGTTTTTT. Its translation is CASSFFSVTNTGELFF.